This T cell receptor (beta chain) emerged from a study of tumor and adjacent non-tumor tissue in lung cancer. This CDR3 contains 15 residues. Germline CDR1 SEHNR, CDR2 FQNEAQ (reference sequence). Between the trimmed V and J ends, which lost 4 bases and 4 bases, there was a span of 13 bases. No cell sorting was done before RNA was extracted from the tissue. Three rounds of nested PCR, following a modified ARM-PCR protocol, produced the TCRbeta library. TCRdb reprocessed the multiplex PCR reads via MiXCR and lists one record per CDR3 protein. The table shows 65,000 to 90,000 distinct CDR3 sequences, with 80% occurring only once. To note about this clonotype: This may stem from a read error, because a much larger clone lies one nucleotide away.

Source material: lung tumor tissue. The chain couples TRBV7-9 to TRBJ1-4, with unresolved D. The source is a woman aged 45-59 years with non-small cell lung cancer. CDR3 nucleotide sequence: TGTGCCAGCAGCTCAGAAGGGTCGGTTAATGAAAAACTGTTTTTT. It translates to CASSSEGSVNEKLFF.